Detailed here is one TCR beta chain. Its specific antigen is unknown. No base-level quality is on record; no much larger clone is a single base apart. The data were taken from a study of cytomegalovirus exposure and HLA in healthy donors (TCRdb year 2017). Background on the whole study: According to an earlier analysis of a few hundred of the donors, about 170 million T cells yielded over 100 million unique TCR beta sequences and approximately 280 Gb of sequence data. About 300 gigabases of sequencing data and tens of millions of unique TCR sequences were included in an early release covering roughly 600 HLA-typed donors. Among the 398 genotyped donors, under 90% belonged to the genetic ancestry cluster associated with self-reported Caucasian donors. The aim of the study was to test whether cataloging public T cell receptors could identify signatures of past pathogen exposure. Using immunosequencing, the study profiled T cell repertoires from 666 subjects and related those repertoires to cytomegalovirus serostatus. A separate validation cohort of about 110 different subjects was used in addition to the roughly 640-subject first cohort. To predict cytomegalovirus infection status, the study combined high-throughput TCR immunosequencing, statistical association of individual TCRs with disease status, and machine learning. A later analysis re-examined previously published TCR beta repertoires from roughly 720 donors and added high-resolution HLA genotyping to investigate patterns of TCR occurrence. In the later analysis, no new phenotypic data were used to find candidate immune exposures; instead, reliance was placed on TCR beta sequences and their occurrence across donors. To decide whether each TCR beta V gene segment behaved as functional or pseudogenic, an earlier analysis of approximately 600 of the donors relied on high-throughput TCR beta sequencing. Donor age, sex, ethnicity and CMV serostatus were collected together with the repertoire data. Genome-wide SNP genotypes for about 65% of the 666 donors were used in a later genetic analysis, which treated that subset as a discovery cohort. Every discovery cohort repertoire had been produced on one sequencing platform. Both class I and class II loci were covered by HLA typing, at four-digit resolution. The number of typed donors differed by locus: roughly 620-640 for A, B, C, DRB1 and DQB1; 522 for DQA1; roughly 600 for DPA1; and about 450 for DPB1. Four to six DR-DQ haplotypes were handled as single units for association and clustering because linkage in the cohort was strong. Among 398 genotyped donors of the cohort, an average of about 240,000 unique TCR beta nucleotide sequences were sequenced per donor, roughly 20% of them non-productive. The paper's findings and limits, for the study overall: Because counts were too low, roughly 17 rarely observed V segments, including chromosome 9 orphons, were left out of the earlier analysis of 587 of the donors. Some IMGT-functional V segments, including TRBV6-2 and TRBV6-3, could not be told apart with the 87-base-pair reads, so those segments were excluded. In vitro tests confirmed that a few of the cytomegalovirus-associated TCR beta chains recognize cytomegalovirus antigens. Most TCR sequences were seen in very few donors, while some public TCRs were found in many individuals. In both the original and validation cohorts, the classifier was reported to diagnose cytomegalovirus status with high specificity and sensitivity. A later analysis found that most CMV-associated TCR beta chains appeared HLA-restricted, with HLA associations seemingly driven largely by CMV exposure. Presence/absence analyses assumed roughly uniform sequencing depth across donors, an assumption that may not hold. A group of highly shared sequence variants was considered likely to be a technical artifact of the sequencing pipeline. At a false discovery rate of 0.05, a later analysis linked around 15,000 TCR beta sequences to specific HLA alleles. In this cohort, only TCR beta chains were sequenced, and detectable features were limited by the absence of alpha or paired-chain data. The study listed 150 to 200 TCR beta chains as associated with cytomegalovirus. Linkage disequilibrium might explain the correlated functional status among segregating V segments, but an unknown experimental factor could not be ruled out. In a later analysis, HLA-associated TCR beta chains showed more clonal expansion and lower generation probabilities than non-associated chains that were equally common. For the cohort, immune exposure information was limited to CMV serostatus. A later analysis reported that several top co-occurrence clusters appeared linked to parvovirus B19, influenza, CMV and Epstein-Barr virus. Because HLA typing was missing for some donors at each locus, association tests included only the typed subset. In a later analysis, TCR association rates were found to vary across HLA loci, with the most associated TCRs seen for DRB1 alleles and the fewest for HLA-C alleles. In a later genetic analysis, fewer N-insertions in productive TCRs were reported among donors in an Asian-associated ancestry cluster than the roughly 640-donor mean. Broadly in line with IMGT annotations, most TCR beta V segments showed up in productive rearrangements about 90% or about 30% of the time in an earlier analysis of a few hundred of the donors. Strong co-occurrence of HLA alleles, especially DR and DQ, made assigning TCR associations to individual alleles difficult. The authors suggested that the approach could potentially be extended to other disease states and immunological phenotypes. A further reported finding was that TCR beta sequences accurately predicted the HLA-A and HLA-B alleles for most subjects in the first cohort. A later genetic analysis associated a missense DCLRE1C variant with V-gene and J-gene trimming of TCR beta chains, and an independent cohort replicated the association.

The cohort consisted of 670 or so healthy bone marrow donors. At the time of sampling, every cohort member was nominally healthy, though immune exposures that went unrecorded were likely present. The donor tested CMV seropositive and was one of the 289 seropositive cohort members. Each donor provided a peripheral blood sample, and peripheral blood mononuclear cells were used for TCR beta sequencing. The Qiagen DNeasy Blood Extraction Kit was used to extract genomic DNA from the blood cell samples. The protocol used for the library was the immunoSEQ multiplex PCR assay. For the multiplex PCR, a mixture combining 60 forward primers for TCR Vbeta segments and 13 reverse primers for TCR Jbeta segments was used. The CDR3 region of rearranged TCR beta genes was amplified from genomic DNA by a multiplex PCR assay. The amplified TCR beta libraries were sequenced on the Illumina HiSeq System as 87-base-pair reads. The source study handled its data this way. A later analysis tallied some 79 million unique TCR beta chains across the 660 or so repertoires, and some 10 million of those chains were shared by two or more donors. Raw reads were error-corrected and collapsed into unique sequences with a nearest-neighbor algorithm that merged closely related sequences to remove PCR and sequencing errors. CDR3 sequences were aligned to IMGT reference sequences to assign V, D and J gene segments. Each retained sequence needed at least a six-nucleotide match to both a V gene segment and a J gene segment. Rearrangements were classified as productive when the CDR3 lacked stop codons and remained in frame with V and J, and all other rearrangements were classified as non-productive. Following IMGT convention, CDR3 was defined as the stretch from the second conserved V-encoded cysteine to the conserved J-encoded phenylalanine. In an earlier analysis of more than 550 of the donors, sequences lacking an unambiguous match to a single V gene segment were excluded. In an earlier analysis of about 590 of the donors, a V segment was called functional when productive rearrangements were above 56.7%, and segregating when the standard deviation between donors exceeded 5%. A statistical classification framework was developed to diagnose cytomegalovirus status using the catalog of TCR beta chain sequences. In a later analysis, V and J genes were assigned by comparing TCR nucleotide sequences against IMGT/GENE-DB human TR gene sequences. The TCRdist pipeline was used in a later analysis to assign CDR3 sequences and most-parsimonious VDJ recombination scenarios. A later analysis defined each TCR beta chain by its CDR3 amino acid sequence plus V-gene family, and excluded reads lacking a unique V-gene family. A later analysis removed nearly 600 highly shared, low-generation-probability nucleotide sequences to deal with suspected cross-contamination and a sequencing artifact. In a later analysis, a clonal expansion index for each public chain was calculated from normalized within-repertoire ranks of inferred template counts. A later analysis computed generation probabilities with a VDJ recombination model fitted to out-of-frame rearrangements, and checked the results against IGoR. Hypergeometric tests were used in a later analysis to score TCR-TCR, TCR-HLA and TCR-CMV co-occurrence, with a repertoire-size bias correction applied to the TCR pairs. False discovery rates were estimated in a later analysis by permuting HLA or CMV assignments 20 times. In a later analysis, co-occurring TCRs were grouped using DBSCAN, with TCRdist sequence similarity added in when clustering inside HLA-allele-positive subsets. Repertoires with fewer than 30,000 or more than 120,000 public chains, plus five repertoires with anomalous nucleotide sharing, were excluded from co-occurrence clustering. Entries here come from immuneACCESS through TCRdb and include only in-frame sequences with V and J called. Some clones fail to appear in such tables; in the studies checked, an unresolved V gene covers under half of the shortfall, and the cause of the remainder is unknown. D and trimming were read from the DNA, whereas the V and J calls and clone size are those reported in that table. Counted in this sample were about 120,000 clones; over 70% of them appeared once. The ten largest account for roughly 4% of the sample.

CDR1 and CDR2, looked up from the germline V gene, are MNHEY and SVGAGI. At the junction V is shortened by 6 bases and J by 6 bases, with 15 bases in between. CDR3 length: 13 amino acids, cysteine to phenylalanine. The entry retains the CDR3 DNA only, 39 bases that are in frame from base 1. The sample comprised PBMCs. This receptor was obtained from a man aged 18 to 35 in good health and CMV-seropositive. The sequence joins TRBV6-5 to TRBJ2-7, and possibly TRBD1, on 6 matching bases. The DNA sequence is TGTGCCAGCAGACAGGGACCTCTCCCCGAGCAGTACTTC. Translated, this gives CASRQGPLPEQYF.